These 8 T cell receptor beta chains came from one sample sequenced in a study of control samples from healthy donors and cancer patients. The method was immunoSEQ multiplex PCR; TCRdb's version includes in-frame clones alone and lacks a portion of them. The sample comprises 120,000 or so clones, approximately 90% of which are singletons, and roughly 2.5% rests with the top ten. Sample: blood. Every receptor here comes from a man aged 18-30 years in good health.

The chain uses TRBV30 and TRBJ1-3; weak D call: TRBD1 (5 bases). This CDR3 has 14 residues. V shed 8 bases and J shed 0 bases, with 14 bases lying between them. Looked up from germline, CDR1 is GTSNPN and CDR2 is SVGIG (reference sequence). The CDR3 spells CAGAGDSSGNTIYF. CDR3 bases: TGTGCCGGGGCAGGCGACAGCTCTGGAAACACCATATATTTT.

The chain has TRBV7-8 and TRBJ1-6; D is perhaps TRBD1 (5 bases). Germline lookup yields CDR1 SGHVS and CDR2 FQNEAQ. The CDR3 loop spans 18 amino acids. The ends were cut back, 0 bases at V and 5 bases at J, with 17 bases in the middle. CDR3 nucleotide sequence: TGTGCCAGCAGCTTAGCCACTACAGGATTTAGGGATAATTCACCCCTCCACTTT. This codes for CASSLATTGFRDNSPLHF.

The chain carries TRBV5-5 and TRBJ1-2; unclear D gene. Trimming removed 1 base at V and 0 bases at J, with 22 bases between. The CDR3 consists of 19 residues. Germline CDR1 SGHKS, CDR2 YYEKEE (reference sequence). The DNA of the CDR3 is TGTGCCAGCAGCTTGAGTTTTACCGCGGAAATACTATCTAACTATGGCTACACCTTC. It specifies CASSLSFTAEILSNYGYTF.

On this clone itself: Since the CDR3 does not end with the conserved phenylalanine or tryptophan, this likely comes from a read error. The DNA is left out, because the CDR3 cannot be placed on it with certainty; the CDR3 is given as TCRdb lists it. The chain employs TRBV7-8 and TRBJ1-1. The CDR3 has 14 amino acids, counting both end residues. Germline V gene data show CDR1 as SGHVS and CDR2 as FQNEAQ. The CDR3 spells CASSLLFQGDVSEI.

V gene TRBV20-1 combines with J gene TRBJ2-7; D is perhaps TRBD1 (6 bases). This CDR3 has 10 residues. Germline V gives CDR1 DFQATT, CDR2 SNEGSKA (reference sequence). The V and J ends lost 4 bases and 10 bases respectively, with 11 bases between them. CDR3 sequence: CSANRDHQYF. The CDR3 coding sequence is TGCAGTGCTAACAGGGACCATCAGTACTTC.

Concerning this clone itself: Other DNA sequences in this specimen translate into the identical CDR3. The chain joins TRBV10-3 to TRBJ1-5; D not resolved. Deletions cut 3 bases from V and 4 bases from J, with 4 bases between. The CDR3 loop spans 12 amino acids. Germline loops: CDR1 ENHRY, CDR2 SYGVKD. In DNA form, the CDR3 reads TGTGCCATCAGTGAAGGGAATCAGCCCCAGCATTTT. Protein sequence: CAISEGNQPQHF.

This chain links TRBV7-2 with TRBJ1-1; D remains unclear. The ends were cut back, 4 bases at V and 5 bases at J, with 20 bases in the middle. The CDR3 covers 16 residues. Germline CDR1 SGHTA, CDR2 FQGNSA. CDR3 DNA: TGTGCCAGCAGCTCCCGCCTCGCCAGAGGCTGGACTGAAGCTTTCTTT. This codes for CASSSRLARGWTEAFF.

This clone was seen only once. The rearrangement links TRBV10-1 to TRBJ2-1; 10 nucleotides align to TRBD1. The V gene end was trimmed by 6 bases and the J gene end by 4 bases; junction bases not matched to a gene: 6. The CDR3 covers 15 residues. Germline lookup yields CDR1 WNHNN and CDR2 SYGVQD (reference sequence). In DNA, the CDR3 is TGCGCCAGCAGCGAGGGACAGGGGTGGTACAATGAGCAGTTCTTC. This encodes CASSEGQGWYNEQFF.